This passage covers 11 T cell receptor beta chains from one sample sequenced in a study of blood T cell repertoires in COVID-19. The method was immunoSEQ multiplex PCR; TCRdb's version includes in-frame clones alone and lacks a portion of them. The data contain roughly 120,000 clones, around four fifths of them singletons. Material for sequencing was peripheral blood. The receptors were gathered from a woman in her fifties or sixties with acute or convalescent COVID-19.

The V call is TRBV7-9, the J call TRBJ1-6, with D tentatively TRBD1 (6 bases). The CDR3 loop spans 12 amino acids. The germline V gene encodes CDR1 SEHNR and CDR2 FQNEAQ (reference sequence). The V gene lost 10 bases and the J gene lost 9 bases, with 13 bases spanning the gap. The CDR3 sequence: CATNREPSPLHF. Here the CDR3 DNA reads TGTGCCACAAACAGGGAACCTTCACCCCTCCACTTT.

This clone occurred many times. The chain has TRBV19 and TRBJ2-7; D may be TRBD1 (6 bases). Germline V gene data show CDR1 as LNHDA and CDR2 as SQIVND (reference sequence). V lost 1 base, J lost 6 bases, and 22 bases lay in between. This CDR3 has 17 residues. The CDR3 bases are TGTGCCAGTAGTATAGGCCTAGGCGCAGGGGTCTTTTCCGAGCAGTACTTC. Its translation: CASSIGLGAGVFSEQYF.

The rearrangement joins TRBV5-3 to TRBJ2-5; 11 bases line up with TRBD2. TRBV5-3 qualifies as an ORF whose function is uncertain. This CDR3 contains 16 residues. V was clipped by 4 bases and J by 0 bases; unmatched bases: 5. CDR3 region: CARSGGTSGYQETQYF. CDR3 nucleotides: TGTGCCAGAAGCGGAGGGACTAGCGGATACCAAGAGACCCAGTACTTC.

The rearrangement links TRBV30 to TRBJ1-6; TRBD1 might be the D (6 bases). This CDR3 comprises 13 residues. Germline loops: CDR1 GTSNPN, CDR2 SVGIG (reference sequence). V lost 7 bases and J lost 6, with 13 bases in between. CDR3 sequence: CASTGTLNSPLHF. As DNA, the CDR3 is TGTGCCTCCACCGGGACACTTAATTCACCCCTCCACTTT.

This clone was seen once. This chain joins TRBV2 and TRBJ2-7, with 10 bases identical to TRBD1. The J segment lost 4 bases and the V segment lost 5 bases, leaving 5 bases of the junction unmatched. This CDR3 region has 14 residues. Germline CDR1 reads SNHLY; CDR2 reads FYNNEI. The CDR3 coding sequence is TGTGCCAGCAGTTGGGACAGGGGAGCTTACGAGCAGTACTTC. Amino acids: CASSWDRGAYEQYF.

The V gene is TRBV19, the J gene TRBJ2-5; TRBD2 agrees at 11 bases. The germline V gene encodes CDR1 LNHDA and CDR2 SQIVND (reference sequence). Trimming removed 5 bases from V and 2 bases from J; junction bases left unmatched: 4. CDR3 length: 15 amino acids. For the CDR3, the DNA is TGTGCCAGTAGTCGACTAGCGGGGCAGCAAGAGACCCAGTACTTC. Residues: CASSRLAGQQETQYF.

The chain joins TRBV5-5 to TRBJ2-5; the match to TRBD2 covers 10 bases. Germline loops: CDR1 SGHKS, CDR2 YYEKEE (reference sequence). The CDR3 loop spans 16 amino acids. The V and J ends lost 3 bases and 1 base, in that order; junction bases with no gene match: 6. As DNA, the CDR3 is TGTGCCAGCAGCTCATTAGCGGGGGGCTTCCAAGAGACCCAGTACTTC. This translates into CASSSLAGGFQETQYF.

The chain is built from TRBV27 and TRBJ1-1; D unresolved. This CDR3 has 14 residues. Germline CDR1 MNHEY, CDR2 SMNVEV (reference sequence). Trimming pared 6 bases from V and 1 base from J, leaving 12 bases between. CDR3 nucleotides: TGTGCCAGCAGCCGGAGGAAGGGGAACACTGAAGCTTTCTTT. Protein sequence: CASSRRKGNTEAFF.

This clone was counted only a few times. V is TRBV21-1 and J is TRBJ1-3. TRBV21-1 is tagged as a pseudogene. This CDR3 has 21 amino acids. In DNA form, the CDR3 reads TGTGCCAGCAGCCATCCAAGACTCCCGGACCCGAGGGTCATCTCTGGAAACACCATATATTTT. This translates into CASSHPRLPDPRVISGNTIYF.

This sequence joins TRBV4-3 and TRBJ2-5; 14 bases align to TRBD2. This CDR3 is 17 amino acids long. Germline V gives CDR1 LGHNA, CDR2 YSLEER. Trimming took 1 base from V and 4 from J; bases not matched to a gene: 5. The CDR3 sequence is CASSQGLAGGAGETQYF. The CDR3 DNA sequence: TGCGCCAGCAGCCAAGGACTAGCGGGGGGGGCAGGAGAGACCCAGTACTTC.

The gene calls are TRBV5-5 and TRBJ1-4; TRBD1 agrees at 10 bases. The V gene end was trimmed by 4 bases and the J gene end by 7 bases; junction bases not matched to a gene: 1. Per the germline V gene, CDR1 is SGHKS and CDR2 is YYEKEE (reference sequence). The CDR3 spans 13 residues. In nucleotides, the CDR3 is TGTGCCAGCAGCAGGACAGGGGGTGAAAAACTGTTTTTT. This gives the protein CASSRTGGEKLFF.